The clone carrying this T cell receptor beta chain ranks as medium-sized. Its antigen remains unidentified. The data stem from a study of vaccination and CD4 T cells after COVID-19. Treatment noted: roughly ten-day PBMC culture with coronavirus spike peptide pools or control peptides (ViraFEST assay). The CDR3 extends over 15 amino acids. The ends were cut back, 0 bases at V and 9 bases at J, with 12 bases in the middle. Germline assignment: CDR1 SGHVS and CDR2 FNYEAQ. Sequencing of DNA taken from cultured CD4+ T cells relied on the Oncomine TCR Beta short-read assay. TCRdb passed the PCR reads through MiXCR, listing each CDR3 protein once. Here the sample spans more than 9,000 distinct CDR3 sequences, under 75% being singletons.

The sample comprised CD4+ T cells from blood, cultured in vitro. The chain couples TRBV7-6 to TRBJ1-6; maybe TRBD1 (5 bases). This receptor was identified in a human donor who had recovered from COVID-19. CDR3 in amino acids: CASSLAAGTGSPLHF. CDR3 in DNA: TGTGCCAGCAGCTTAGCGGCAGGGACGGGTTCACCCCTCCACTTT.